This T cell receptor (beta chain) was documented in a study of blood T cell repertoires in COVID-19. The wider study: COVID-19 samples, acute and convalescent, were from the United States, Italy and Spain. Sample material is recorded as cDNA or gDNA derived from T cells, B-cell-depleted T cells, or PBMCs.

Trimming took 5 bases from V and 1 from J, leaving 24 bases between them. CDR3 size: 18 residues. The Seattle patients, enrolled during active infection, were followed longitudinally. In the authors' workflow: By means of reference gene primer amplification, nucleated cell counts were estimated. TCRdb's table, derived via immunoSEQ multiplex PCR, lists solely in-frame clones and lacks some. From that table come the V and J calls and clone size; the DNA was used to work out D and trimming. The table includes fewer than 250,000 clones, around four fifths detected once. This TCR was recovered from a man aged 60 to 75 with COVID-19, enrolled during active disease. The chain is built from TRBV23-1 and TRBJ2-7; D perhaps matches TRBD1 (5 bases). TRBV23-1 belongs to the ORF category, with a function that is uncertain. Sequences were obtained from peripheral blood. The DNA for the CDR3 is TGCGCCAGCAGTTATGGCCCTTACTCACACAAGGGGTCCTACGAGCAGTACTTC. It yields the protein CASSYGPYSHKGSYEQYF.